Presented here are 14 T cell receptor beta chains from one specimen sequenced in a study of cytotoxic CD8 clonotypes in ibrutinib-treated CLL (dated by TCRdb to the early 2020s). The receptor library was made with the immunoSEQ multiplex PCR assay. TCRdb took over this immuneACCESS table, retaining in-frame rearrangements with V and J assigned. Such tables are incomplete; in checked studies, under half of the missing clones stem from an unresolved V gene, and the remainder is unexplained. This sample holds 65,000 to 80,000 clones; roughly 80% were observed only once. Together, the top ten hold about 39% of the sample. This sample's time point label indicates: roughly 2 years on ibrutinib. Sequencing was performed on PBMCs, taken after 24 months of ibrutinib treatment. The receptor set was obtained from a human donor with chronic lymphocytic leukemia.

J is TRBJ2-5 and V is TRBV4-2, with 7 bases fitting TRBD2. The CDR3 extends over 14 amino acids. V shed 0 bases, J shed 5 bases, and the junction held 3 bases outside the gene matches. From germline, CDR1 is LGHNA and CDR2 YNFKEQ. CDR3 in DNA: TGTGCCAGCAGCCAAGATGTTAGCGGGGAGACCCAGTACTTC. Its protein is CASSQDVSGETQYF.

The gene calls are TRBV18 and TRBJ2-4; D is uncertain. Trimming removed 0 bases from V and 4 bases from J, with 10 bases in between. CDR3 length equals 15 residues. Germline CDR1 reads KGHSH; CDR2 reads LQKENI. DNA for the CDR3: TGTGCCAGCTCACCACCGTCGGAACAGAAAAACATTCAGTACTTC. This codes for CASSPPSEQKNIQYF.

This clone was recorded a few times. This rearrangement joins TRBV20-1 to TRBJ2-7; unclear D gene. This CDR3 comprises 11 residues. Trimming took off 4 bases at V and 1 base at J, with 5 bases between the two ends. From germline, CDR1 is DFQATT and CDR2 SNEGSKA (reference sequence). CDR3 sequence (DNA): TGCAGTGCTACTGAGTCCTACGAGCAGTACTTC. Translating gives CSATESYEQYF.

The J gene is TRBJ2-1, the V gene TRBV7-9, with TRBD2 identical over 8 bases. J lost 2 bases, V lost 3 bases, and 6 bases had no gene match. The CDR3 runs to 16 residues. Looked up from germline, CDR1 is SEHNR and CDR2 is FQNEAQ (reference sequence). Here the CDR3 reads CASSFRTSRPYNEQFF. The DNA for the CDR3 is TGTGCCAGCAGCTTTCGGACTAGCAGGCCCTACAATGAGCAGTTCTTC.

V and J are TRBV27 and TRBJ2-7; 7 bases agree with TRBD1. Germline CDR1 reads MNHEY; CDR2 reads SMNVEV (reference sequence). The CDR3 consists of 12 residues. Trimming took 5 bases from V and 6 from J; bases not matched to a gene: 4. Written as DNA, the CDR3 is TGTGCCAGCAGTCGACAGGGATTCGAGCAGTACTTC. Translating gives CASSRQGFEQYF.

In this sample, this clone turned up a few times. The J gene is TRBJ1-2, the V gene TRBV6-1; 8 nucleotides match TRBD1. The length of the CDR3 is 15 residues. The V segment lost 4 bases and the J segment 5 bases; nucleotides outside the gene matches: 9. The V gene's germline CDR1 is MNHNS and CDR2 SASEGT. CDR3 region: CASSGTGGVWYGYTF. The CDR3 DNA reads TGTGCCAGCAGTGGAACAGGGGGGGTTTGGTATGGCTACACCTTC.

This chain connects TRBV15 to TRBJ2-1; TRBD1 or TRBD2 may be the D gene (5 bases each). Germline V gene data show CDR1 as LNHNV and CDR2 as YYDKDF (reference sequence). This CDR3 is built from 17 residues. Trimming shortened V by 0 bases and J by 0 bases, and 12 bases separated the two germline ends. CDR3 nucleotides: TGTGCCACCAGCAGAGAGACAGCGGTTAGCTCCTACAATGAGCAGTTCTTC. The encoded protein is CATSRETAVSSYNEQFF.

Worth noting for this clone: This sample includes further DNA sequences coding for the same CDR3. This CDR3 reads CASSEGRTYEQYF. In nucleotides, the CDR3 is TGTGCCAGCAGTGAAGGGCGGACCTACGAGCAGTACTTC. V gene TRBV6-1 combines with J gene TRBJ2-7; D is unclear. Deletions cut 1 base from V and 2 bases from J, with 6 bases between. Germline assignment: CDR1 MNHNS and CDR2 SASEGT. The CDR3 sequence is 13 residues long.

This chain connects TRBV7-9 to TRBJ2-1; TRBD2 matches at 10 bases. The trim removed 4 bases at V and 4 bases at J, leaving 4 bases unmatched. CDR1 and CDR2 (germline): SEHNR, FQNEAQ (reference sequence). The CDR3 is made up of 15 amino acids. CDR3 sequence reads: CASSSLAGFYNEQFF. CDR3 coding DNA: TGTGCCAGCAGCTCACTAGCGGGATTTTACAATGAGCAGTTCTTC.

The rearrangement links TRBV13 to TRBJ2-1, with D possibly being TRBD1 (5 bases). Trimming took off 2 bases at V and 12 bases at J, with 23 bases between the two ends. The CDR3 consists of 16 residues. Per the germline V gene, CDR1 is PRHDT and CDR2 is FYEKMQ (reference sequence). CDR3 DNA sequence: TGTGCCAGCAGCTTACAGGGTTTCGTTCCCTTAACTGGGCAGTTCTTC. Residues: CASSLQGFVPLTGQFF.

The rearrangement joins TRBV6-1 to TRBJ1-5; TRBD1 is a possible D gene (6 bases). V was trimmed by 2 bases and J by 0 bases, leaving 8 bases between them. Germline values: CDR1 MNHNS, CDR2 SASEGT. The CDR3 is 15 residues long. CDR3 DNA sequence: TGTGCCAGCAGTGAAACAGGGAATAGCAATCAGCCCCAGCATTTT. Its translation: CASSETGNSNQPQHF.

The genes are TRBV6-5 and TRBJ2-5; D gene ambiguous. The germline V gene encodes CDR1 MNHEY and CDR2 SVGAGI. V lost 5 bases and J 5 bases, leaving 18 bases between the germline ends. This CDR3 is 15 amino acids long. CDR3 amino acids: CASSGLTTFQETQYF. In DNA, the CDR3 is TGTGCCAGCAGTGGCTTGACGACCTTTCAGGAGACCCAGTACTTC.

This chain connects TRBV4-2 to TRBJ1-3; unclear D gene. Trimming removed 0 bases from V and 8 bases from J, with 5 bases in between. The CDR3 consists of 12 residues. The germline CDR1 and CDR2 sequences are LGHNA and YNFKEQ. CDR3 loop: CASSQEGYTIYF. The CDR3 DNA reads as TGTGCCAGCAGCCAAGAAGGTTACACCATATATTTT.

The V and J genes are TRBV5-1 and TRBJ1-4, with D unclear. From germline, CDR1 is SGHRS and CDR2 YFSETQ. Trimming pared 0 bases from V and 0 bases from J, leaving 6 bases between. This CDR3 is 15 amino acids long. The DNA of the CDR3 is TGCGCCAGCAGCTTGGCCGCAGCAACTAATGAAAAACTGTTTTTT. This codes for CASSLAAATNEKLFF.